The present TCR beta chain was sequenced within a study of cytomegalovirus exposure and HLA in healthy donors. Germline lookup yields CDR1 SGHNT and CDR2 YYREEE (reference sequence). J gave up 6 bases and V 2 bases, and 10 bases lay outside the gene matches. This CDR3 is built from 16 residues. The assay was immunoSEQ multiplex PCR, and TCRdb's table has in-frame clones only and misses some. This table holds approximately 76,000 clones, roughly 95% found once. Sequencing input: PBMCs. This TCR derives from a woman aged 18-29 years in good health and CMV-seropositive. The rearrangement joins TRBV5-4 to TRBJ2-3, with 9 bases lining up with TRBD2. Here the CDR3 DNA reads TGTGCCAGCAGCTTCGGTCCGGGCGGGAGGGCGGATACGCAGTATTTT. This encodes CASSFGPGGRADTQYF.